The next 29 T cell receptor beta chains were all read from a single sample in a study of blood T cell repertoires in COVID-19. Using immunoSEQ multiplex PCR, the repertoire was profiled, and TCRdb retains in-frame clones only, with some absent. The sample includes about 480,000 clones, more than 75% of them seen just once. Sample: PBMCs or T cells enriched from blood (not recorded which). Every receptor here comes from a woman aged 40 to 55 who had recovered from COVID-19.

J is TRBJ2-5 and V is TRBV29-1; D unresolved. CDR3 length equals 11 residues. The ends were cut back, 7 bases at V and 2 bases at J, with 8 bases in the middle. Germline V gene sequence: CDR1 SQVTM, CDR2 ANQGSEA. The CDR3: CSGALQETQYF. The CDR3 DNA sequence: TGCAGCGGGGCGCTGCAAGAGACCCAGTACTTC.

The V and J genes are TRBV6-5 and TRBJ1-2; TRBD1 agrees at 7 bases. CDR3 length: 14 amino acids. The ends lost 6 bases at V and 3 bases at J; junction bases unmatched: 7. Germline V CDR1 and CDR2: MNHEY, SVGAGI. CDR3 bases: TGTGCCAGCAGGCCAGGGGGTAGGGACTATGGCTACACCTTC. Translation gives CASRPGGRDYGYTF.

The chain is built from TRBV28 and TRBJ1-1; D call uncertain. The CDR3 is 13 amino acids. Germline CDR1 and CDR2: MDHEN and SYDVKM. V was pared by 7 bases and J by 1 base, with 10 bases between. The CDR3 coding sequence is TGTGCCAGCACCCAGGATACGAACACTGAAGCTTTCTTT. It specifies CASTQDTNTEAFF.

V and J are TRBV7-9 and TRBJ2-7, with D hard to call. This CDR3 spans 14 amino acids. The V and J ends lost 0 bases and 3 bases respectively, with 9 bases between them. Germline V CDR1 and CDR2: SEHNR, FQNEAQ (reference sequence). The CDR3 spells CASSLAGSNYEQYF. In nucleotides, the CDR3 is TGTGCCAGCAGCTTAGCTGGCTCAAACTACGAGCAGTACTTC.

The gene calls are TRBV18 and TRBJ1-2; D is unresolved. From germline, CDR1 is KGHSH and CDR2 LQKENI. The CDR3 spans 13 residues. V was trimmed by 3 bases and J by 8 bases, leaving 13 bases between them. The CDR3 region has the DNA TGTGCCAGCTCACCGGACTCCTCTGAGGGCTACACCTTC. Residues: CASSPDSSEGYTF. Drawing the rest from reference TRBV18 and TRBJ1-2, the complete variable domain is NAGVMQNPRHLVRRRGQEARLRCSPMKGHSHVYWYRQLPEEGLKFMVYLQKENIIDESGMPKERFSAEFPKEGPSILRIQQVVRGDSAAYFCASSPDSSEGYTFGSGTRLTVV.

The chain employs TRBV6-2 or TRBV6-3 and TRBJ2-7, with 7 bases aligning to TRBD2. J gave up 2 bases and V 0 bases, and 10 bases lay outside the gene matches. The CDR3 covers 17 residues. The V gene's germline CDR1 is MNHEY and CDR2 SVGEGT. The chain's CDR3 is CASSYSILLAKTYEQYF. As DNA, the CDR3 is TGTGCCAGCAGTTACTCGATATTACTAGCGAAGACCTACGAGCAGTACTTC.

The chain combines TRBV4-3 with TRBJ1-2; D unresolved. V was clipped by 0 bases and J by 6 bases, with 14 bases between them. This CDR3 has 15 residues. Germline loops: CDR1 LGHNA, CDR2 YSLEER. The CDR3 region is CASSQDLLRPDGYTF. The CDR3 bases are TGCGCCAGCAGCCAAGATCTTCTCAGGCCAGATGGCTACACCTTC.

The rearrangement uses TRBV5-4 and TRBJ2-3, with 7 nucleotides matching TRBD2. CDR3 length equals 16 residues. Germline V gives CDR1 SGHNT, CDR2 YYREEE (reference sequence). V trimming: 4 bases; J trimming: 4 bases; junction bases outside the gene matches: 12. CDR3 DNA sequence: TGTGCCAGCAGCCTGGAGGGAGGGCCCGGGGCAGATACGCAGTATTTT. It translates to CASSLEGGPGADTQYF.

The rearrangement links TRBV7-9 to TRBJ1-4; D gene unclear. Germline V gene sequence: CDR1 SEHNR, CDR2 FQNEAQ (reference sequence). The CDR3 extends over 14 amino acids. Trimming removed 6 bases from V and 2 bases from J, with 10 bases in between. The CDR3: CASSQSRTNEKLFF. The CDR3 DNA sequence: TGTGCCAGCAGTCAATCTCGGACTAATGAAAAACTGTTTTTT. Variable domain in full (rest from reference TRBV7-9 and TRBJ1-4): DTGVSQNPRHKITKRGQNVTFRCDPISEHNRLYWYRQTLGQGPEFLTYFQNEAQLEKSRLLSDRFSAERPKGSFSTLEIQRTEQGDSAMYLCASSQSRTNEKLFFGSGTQLSVL.

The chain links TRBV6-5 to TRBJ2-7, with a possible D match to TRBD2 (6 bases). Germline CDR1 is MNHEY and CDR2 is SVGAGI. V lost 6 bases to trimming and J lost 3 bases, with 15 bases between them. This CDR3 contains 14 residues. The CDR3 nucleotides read TGTGCCAGCAGCATAACAATAGCGGACTACGAGCAGTACTTC. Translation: CASSITIADYEQYF.

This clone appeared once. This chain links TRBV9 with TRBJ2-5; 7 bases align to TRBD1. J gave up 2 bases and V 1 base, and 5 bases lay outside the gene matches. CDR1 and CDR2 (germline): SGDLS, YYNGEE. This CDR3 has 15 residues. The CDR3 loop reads CASSVQGRGQETQYF. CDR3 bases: TGTGCCAGCAGCGTACAGGGCAGGGGGCAAGAGACCCAGTACTTC.

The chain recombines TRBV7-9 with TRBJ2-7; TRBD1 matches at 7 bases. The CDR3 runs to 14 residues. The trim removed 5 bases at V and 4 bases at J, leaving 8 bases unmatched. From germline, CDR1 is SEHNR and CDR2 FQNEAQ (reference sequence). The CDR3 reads CASSPAPQGYEQYF. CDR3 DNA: TGTGCCAGCAGCCCCGCCCCACAGGGGTACGAGCAGTACTTC. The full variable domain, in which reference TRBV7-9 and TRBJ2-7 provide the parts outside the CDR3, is DTGVSQNPRHKITKRGQNVTFRCDPISEHNRLYWYRQTLGQGPEFLTYFQNEAQLEKSRLLSDRFSAERPKGSFSTLEIQRTEQGDSAMYLCASSPAPQGYEQYFGPGTRLTVT.

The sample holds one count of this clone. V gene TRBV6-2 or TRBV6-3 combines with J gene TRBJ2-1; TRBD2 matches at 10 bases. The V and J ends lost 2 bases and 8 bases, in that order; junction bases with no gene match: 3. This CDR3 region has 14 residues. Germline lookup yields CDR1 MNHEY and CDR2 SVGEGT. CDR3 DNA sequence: TGTGCCAGCAGTTACCCCGGGACTAGCGATGAGCAGTTCTTC. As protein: CASSYPGTSDEQFF.

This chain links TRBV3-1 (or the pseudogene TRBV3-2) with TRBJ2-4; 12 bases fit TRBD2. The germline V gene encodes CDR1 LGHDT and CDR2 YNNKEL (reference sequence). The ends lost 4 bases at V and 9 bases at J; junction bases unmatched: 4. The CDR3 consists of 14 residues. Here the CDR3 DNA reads TGTGCCAGCAGCCTGCTAGCGGGAGGGGGCATTCAGTACTTC. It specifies CASSLLAGGGIQYF.

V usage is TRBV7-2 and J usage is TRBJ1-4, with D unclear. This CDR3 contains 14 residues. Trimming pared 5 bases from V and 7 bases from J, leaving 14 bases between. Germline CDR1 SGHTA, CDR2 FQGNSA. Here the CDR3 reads CASSPGWAREKLFF. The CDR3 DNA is TGTGCCAGCAGCCCTGGGTGGGCGCGTGAAAAACTGTTTTTT.

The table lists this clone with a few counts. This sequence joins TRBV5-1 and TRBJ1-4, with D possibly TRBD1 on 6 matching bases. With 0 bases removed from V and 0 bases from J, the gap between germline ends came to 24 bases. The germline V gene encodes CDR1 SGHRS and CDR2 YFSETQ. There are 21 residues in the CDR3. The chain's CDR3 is CASSLAGFTGSNRATNEKLFF. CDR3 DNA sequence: TGCGCCAGCAGCTTGGCCGGGTTCACAGGGTCGAATAGAGCAACTAATGAAAAACTGTTTTTT.

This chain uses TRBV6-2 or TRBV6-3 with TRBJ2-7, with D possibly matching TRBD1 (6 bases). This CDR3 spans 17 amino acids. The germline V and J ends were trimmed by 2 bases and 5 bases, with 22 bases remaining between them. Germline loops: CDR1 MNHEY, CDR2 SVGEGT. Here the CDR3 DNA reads TGTGCCAGCAGTTACCACCTGGATGGGCAGGGGAGAAACGAGCAGTACTTC. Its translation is CASSYHLDGQGRNEQYF.

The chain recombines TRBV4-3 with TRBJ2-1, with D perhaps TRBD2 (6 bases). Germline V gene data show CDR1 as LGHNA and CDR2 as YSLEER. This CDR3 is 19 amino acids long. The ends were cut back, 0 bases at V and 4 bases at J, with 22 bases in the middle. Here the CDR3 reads CASSQDLVRRGSVYNEQFF. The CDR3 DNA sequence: TGCGCCAGCAGCCAAGATCTGGTCCGGCGGGGAAGCGTGTACAATGAGCAGTTCTTC.

The CDR3 coding sequence is TGTGCCAGCAGCCAAGCAGCGGGAGGGCTTAACAATGAGCAGTTCTTC. Its translation: CASSQAAGGLNNEQFF. The chain recombines TRBV5-4 with TRBJ2-1; 10 bases are shared with TRBD2. V was clipped by 4 bases and J by 5 bases; unmatched bases: 9. Germline CDR1 and CDR2: SGHNT and YYREEE (reference sequence). CDR3 length equals 16 residues.

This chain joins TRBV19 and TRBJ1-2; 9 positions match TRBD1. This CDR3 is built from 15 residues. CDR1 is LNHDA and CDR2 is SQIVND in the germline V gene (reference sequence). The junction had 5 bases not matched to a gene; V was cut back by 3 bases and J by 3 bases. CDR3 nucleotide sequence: TGTGCCAGTAGTATCACAGGGGGCGCTGACTATGGCTACACCTTC. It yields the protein CASSITGGADYGYTF.

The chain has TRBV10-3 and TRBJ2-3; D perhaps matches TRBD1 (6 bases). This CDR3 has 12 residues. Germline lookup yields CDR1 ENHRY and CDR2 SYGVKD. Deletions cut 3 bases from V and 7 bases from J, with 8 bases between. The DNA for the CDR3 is TGTGCCATCAGTGAACAGGGAAATACGCAGTATTTT. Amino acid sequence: CAISEQGNTQYF.

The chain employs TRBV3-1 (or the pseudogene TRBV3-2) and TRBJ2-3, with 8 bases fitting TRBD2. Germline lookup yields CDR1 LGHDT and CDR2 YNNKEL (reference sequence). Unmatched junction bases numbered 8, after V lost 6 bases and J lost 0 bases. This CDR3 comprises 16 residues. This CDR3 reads CASSPGRGRSTDTQYF. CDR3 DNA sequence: TGTGCCAGCAGTCCCGGGAGGGGACGGAGCACAGATACGCAGTATTTT.

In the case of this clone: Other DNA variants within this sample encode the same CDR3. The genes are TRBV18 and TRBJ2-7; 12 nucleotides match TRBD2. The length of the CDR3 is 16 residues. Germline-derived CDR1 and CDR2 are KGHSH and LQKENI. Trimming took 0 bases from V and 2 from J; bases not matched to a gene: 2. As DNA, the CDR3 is TGTGCCAGCTCACCACCGGGACTAGCGGGCACCTACGAGCAGTACTTC. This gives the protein CASSPPGLAGTYEQYF.

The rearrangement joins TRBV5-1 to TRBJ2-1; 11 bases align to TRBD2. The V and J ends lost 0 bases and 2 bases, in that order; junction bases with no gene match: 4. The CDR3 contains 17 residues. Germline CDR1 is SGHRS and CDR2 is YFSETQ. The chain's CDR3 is CASSLEASGRTYNEQFF. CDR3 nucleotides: TGCGCCAGCAGCTTGGAGGCTAGCGGGAGGACCTACAATGAGCAGTTCTTC.

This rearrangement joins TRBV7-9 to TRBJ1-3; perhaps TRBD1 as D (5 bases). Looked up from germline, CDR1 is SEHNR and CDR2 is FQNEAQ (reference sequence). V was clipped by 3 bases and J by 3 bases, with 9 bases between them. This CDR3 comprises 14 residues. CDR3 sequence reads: CASSLSGLGNTIYF. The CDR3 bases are TGTGCCAGCAGCTTGTCAGGGCTTGGAAACACCATATATTTT. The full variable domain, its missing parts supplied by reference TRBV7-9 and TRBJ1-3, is DTGVSQNPRHKITKRGQNVTFRCDPISEHNRLYWYRQTLGQGPEFLTYFQNEAQLEKSRLLSDRFSAERPKGSFSTLEIQRTEQGDSAMYLCASSLSGLGNTIYFGEGSWLTVV.

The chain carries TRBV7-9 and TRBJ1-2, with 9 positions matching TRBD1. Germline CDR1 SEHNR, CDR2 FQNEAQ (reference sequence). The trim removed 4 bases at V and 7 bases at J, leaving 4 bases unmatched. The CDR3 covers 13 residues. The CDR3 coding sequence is TGTGCCAGCAGCTCCCGGGACAGGGTTGGCTACACCTTC. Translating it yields CASSSRDRVGYTF.

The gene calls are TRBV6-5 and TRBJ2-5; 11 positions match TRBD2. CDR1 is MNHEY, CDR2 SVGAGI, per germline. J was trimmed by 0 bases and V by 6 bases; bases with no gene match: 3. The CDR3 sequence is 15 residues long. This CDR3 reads CASRASGRYQETQYF. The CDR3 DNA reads TGTGCCAGCAGGGCTAGCGGGAGGTACCAAGAGACCCAGTACTTC.

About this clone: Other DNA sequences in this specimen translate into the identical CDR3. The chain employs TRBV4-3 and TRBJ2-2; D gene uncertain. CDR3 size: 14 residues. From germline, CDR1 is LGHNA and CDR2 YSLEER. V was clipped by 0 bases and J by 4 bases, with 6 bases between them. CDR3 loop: CASSQEWATGELFF. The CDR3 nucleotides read TGCGCCAGCAGCCAAGAGTGGGCCACCGGGGAGCTGTTTTTT.

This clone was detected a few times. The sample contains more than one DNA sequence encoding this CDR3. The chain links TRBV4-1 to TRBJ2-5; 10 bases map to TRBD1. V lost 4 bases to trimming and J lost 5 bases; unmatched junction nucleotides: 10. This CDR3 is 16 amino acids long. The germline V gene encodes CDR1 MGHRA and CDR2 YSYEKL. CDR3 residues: CASSPGQGVARETQYF. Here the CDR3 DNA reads TGCGCCAGCAGCCCTGGACAGGGGGTAGCCAGGGAGACCCAGTACTTC.